This T cell receptor (beta chain) was captured by sequencing in a study of blood T cell repertoires in COVID-19. On the study more broadly: Some COVID-19 samples were acute and others convalescent; all came from the United States, Italy and Spain. Nucleic acid was either cDNA or gDNA, and it came from T cells, B-cell-depleted T cells, or PBMCs.

A Seattle source enrolled patients during active infection and followed them longitudinally. As originally analysed: Reference gene primer amplification yielded estimated nucleated cell counts. Data came from immunoSEQ multiplex PCR; TCRdb stores just in-frame clones and leaves some out. The V and J calls and the clone size are those of that table, but D and trimming were determined from the DNA. The table lists 250,000 to 300,000 clones, approximately 90% of them singletons, with approximately 6% in the top ten. Germline V gene lookup returns CDR1 SGHAT and CDR2 FQNNGV. The CDR3 contains 16 residues. V lost 6 bases to trimming and J lost 2 bases; unmatched junction nucleotides: 7.

The specimen was peripheral blood. The TCR sequence derives from a woman aged 45-59 years with COVID-19, enrolled during active disease. V is TRBV11-2 and J is TRBJ2-3, with 11 bases fitting TRBD1. The CDR3 here is CASRIRTGGLTDTQYF. The CDR3 coding sequence is TGTGCCAGCAGAATAAGGACAGGGGGCCTCACAGATACGCAGTATTTT.